The 6 T cell receptor beta chains below all came from one sample that was sequenced in a study of blood T cells in healthy people across ages. Primers used in a second PCR of about 6 to 11 cycles were a sample-barcoded 5' primer and a J-beta primer mix. TCRdb passed the 5' RACE reads through MiXCR, listing each CDR3 protein once. There are under 1,000,000 distinct CDR3 sequences in the sample; less than 60% occur only once, and around 18% lies in the top ten. The sequencing input was blood. The receptors originated from an older man in good health.

V usage is TRBV2 and J usage is TRBJ1-2; 7 bases line up with TRBD1. The germline V gene has CDR1 SNHLY and CDR2 FYNNEI. Trimming cost V 4 bases and J 2 bases; bases outside gene matches: 4. The CDR3 loop spans 14 amino acids. The CDR3 protein is CASSGGGQNYGYTF. CDR3 bases: TGTGCCAGCAGTGGGGGGGGACAGAACTATGGCTACACCTTC.

This clonotype occurred a few times. CDR3 residues: CSARPRGRGNTEAFF. The DNA of the CDR3 is TGCAGTGCTAGACCCCGGGGTAGGGGGAACACTGAAGCTTTCTTT. The chain recombines TRBV20-1 with TRBJ1-1, with D maybe TRBD1 (5 bases). From germline, CDR1 is DFQATT and CDR2 SNEGSKA (reference sequence). V was shortened by 2 bases and J by 1 base, with 14 bases between the two germline ends. The CDR3 is 15 residues long.

V usage is TRBV7-2 and J usage is TRBJ2-1; the match to TRBD1 covers 9 bases. With the DNA end fitting TRBJ2-7 better, the J assignment may be wrong. The CDR3 has 14 amino acids. The germline V gene encodes CDR1 SGHTA and CDR2 FQGNSA. The CDR3 spells CASTGQGWGDEQYF. For the CDR3, the DNA is TGTGCCAGCACCGGACAGGGGTGGGGGGATGAGCAGTACTTC.

This clonotype was recorded at least ten times. The CDR3 DNA reads TGTGCCAGCAGTACAACAAGCACAGATACGCAGTATTTT. Protein sequence: CASSTTSTDTQYF. The chain combines TRBV28 with TRBJ2-3; D remains unclear. The CDR3 is 13 residues long. Germline V CDR1 and CDR2: MDHEN, SYDVKM. Trimming stripped 5 bases from V and 0 bases from J, with 6 bases between.

The V gene is TRBV10-3, the J gene TRBJ2-1; 12 bases match TRBD2. Germline assignment: CDR1 ENHRY and CDR2 SYGVKD. The CDR3 spans 18 residues. The V gene end was trimmed by 5 bases and the J gene end by 2 bases; junction bases not matched to a gene: 10. Here the CDR3 DNA reads TGTGCCATCAGTTCACCGACTAGCGGGAGTGGGGCCTACAATGAGCAGTTCTTC. Translated: CAISSPTSGSGAYNEQFF.

This clonotype has more than one count but fewer than ten. The chain has TRBV28 and TRBJ2-7; D gene unclear. The germline V and J ends were trimmed by 7 bases and 3 bases, with 13 bases remaining between them. The CDR3 runs 13 residues. The germline gives CDR1 MDHEN, CDR2 SYDVKM. This chain's CDR3 is CASKEDGRYEQYF. CDR3 coding DNA: TGTGCCAGCAAAGAGGACGGCCGCTACGAGCAGTACTTC. The variable domain in full, completed from reference TRBV28 and TRBJ2-7, reads DVKVTQSSRYLVKRTGEKVFLECVQDMDHENMFWYRQDPGLGLRLIYFSYDVKMKEKGDIPEGYSVSREKKERFSLILESASTNQTSMYLCASKEDGRYEQYFGPGTRLTVT.